This passage covers 16 T cell receptor beta chains from one sample sequenced in a study of CD8+CD57+ T cells in acquired aplastic anemia. Sequencing was done on patients that had shown CD8+CD57+ cell expansion by flow cytometry. CDR3 and TCR beta VDJ profiling relied on genomic DNA as the template. One entry per CDR3 protein, called by TCRdb with MiXCR from the reads. The sample has hundreds of thousands of distinct CDR3 sequences; 45% to 50% are singletons. Sequenced: sorted CD4+, CD8+, or CD8+CD57+ T cells (not recorded which) from PBMCs. The source of these receptors is a human donor with aplastic anemia.

This clonotype occurred many times. The chain uses TRBV2 and TRBJ1-6; D gene uncertain. CDR1 and CDR2 (germline): SNHLY, FYNNEI. The CDR3 length is 14 residues. V dropped 1 base and J dropped 7 bases, with 8 bases sitting between them. The CDR3 nucleotides read TGTGCCAGCAGTGAAGAAGGGATAAATTCACCCCTCCACTTT. Residues: CASSEEGINSPLHF. Variable domain in full (rest from reference TRBV2 and TRBJ1-6): EPEVTQTPSHQVTQMGQEVILRCVPISNHLYFYWYRQILGQKVEFLVSFYNNEISEKSEIFDDQFSVERPDGSNFTLKIRSTKLEDSAMYFCASSEEGINSPLHFGNGTRLTVT.

This clonotype was seen many times. The CDR3 DNA reads TGTGCCGGAGGCTTCGGCAGGCCGAACACTGAAGCTTTCTTT. Its protein product is CAGGFGRPNTEAFF. This chain connects TRBV7-9 to TRBJ1-1; no reliable D call. CDR3 length: 14 amino acids. The germline gives CDR1 SEHNR, CDR2 FQNEAQ (reference sequence). Trimming pared 11 bases from V and 1 base from J, leaving 17 bases between.

This clonotype appeared once. The chain joins TRBV7-9 to TRBJ1-1; D unclear. Germline V gives CDR1 SEHNR, CDR2 FQNEAQ (reference sequence). The CDR3 runs to 14 residues. The ends were cut back, 10 bases at V and 3 bases at J, with 18 bases in the middle. CDR3 protein: CATQRWAEDTEAFF. The CDR3 DNA follows: TGTGCCACCCAAAGGTGGGCCGAGGACACTGAAGCTTTCTTT. Together with reference TRBV7-9 and TRBJ1-1, the CDR3 gives the full variable domain: DTGVSQNPRHKITKRGQNVTFRCDPISEHNRLYWYRQTLGQGPEFLTYFQNEAQLEKSRLLSDRFSAERPKGSFSTLEIQRTEQGDSAMYLCATQRWAEDTEAFFGQGTRLTVV.

There are many counts of this clonotype. The chain has TRBV2 and TRBJ1-4; D might be TRBD1 (6 bases). The germline V and J ends were trimmed by 4 bases and 7 bases, with 13 bases remaining between them. CDR1 is SNHLY and CDR2 is FYNNEI in the germline V gene. There are 14 residues in the CDR3. The CDR3 loop is CASSVWQGPEKLFF. The CDR3 DNA sequence: TGTGCCAGCAGTGTCTGGCAGGGGCCTGAAAAACTGTTTTTT. Variable domain in full (rest from reference TRBV2 and TRBJ1-4): EPEVTQTPSHQVTQMGQEVILRCVPISNHLYFYWYRQILGQKVEFLVSFYNNEISEKSEIFDDQFSVERPDGSNFTLKIRSTKLEDSAMYFCASSVWQGPEKLFFGSGTQLSVL.

The CDR3 region has the DNA TGTGCCAGCAGACTTTTGGACAGGAGAGGATATGGCTACACCTTC. This encodes CASRLLDRRGYGYTF. The chain couples TRBV2 to TRBJ1-2; 7 positions match TRBD1. Germline values: CDR1 SNHLY, CDR2 FYNNEI. The CDR3 is made up of 15 amino acids. The junction had 12 bases not matched to a gene; V was cut back by 6 bases and J by 5 bases.

This clonotype has at least ten counts. The genes are TRBV6-5 and TRBJ1-1, with D unclear. Germline CDR1 MNHEY, CDR2 SVGAGI. The CDR3 runs to 11 residues. With 6 bases removed from V and 10 bases from J, the gap between germline ends came to 12 bases. CDR3 region: CASSHTSGAFF. Written as DNA, the CDR3 is TGTGCCAGCAGCCATACCTCCGGAGCTTTCTTT.

The V call is TRBV9, the J call TRBJ1-2; 7 nucleotides line up with TRBD1. CDR3 length: 16 amino acids. The germline gives CDR1 SGDLS, CDR2 YYNGEE. The V gene end was trimmed by 3 bases and the J gene end by 0 bases; junction bases not matched to a gene: 8. The CDR3 reads CASSEWDRHTNYGYTF. The CDR3 coding sequence is TGTGCCAGCAGCGAATGGGACAGACATACTAACTATGGCTACACCTTC.

This chain links TRBV7-9 with TRBJ1-2; the D gene is possibly TRBD1 (6 bases). The V gene's germline CDR1 is SEHNR and CDR2 FQNEAQ (reference sequence). With 4 bases removed from V and 2 bases from J, the gap between germline ends came to 20 bases. The CDR3 is 17 residues long. DNA for the CDR3: TGTGCCAGCAGCTCGGACCCAGGGGTCCTCCCCAACTATGGCTACACCTTC. Translation gives CASSSDPGVLPNYGYTF.

About this clonotype itself: A read error may account for a junction end that differs from germline. The chain links TRBV5-1 to TRBJ2-3; 13 positions agree with TRBD2. The CDR3 is made up of 17 amino acids. Looked up from germline, CDR1 is SGHRS and CDR2 is YFSETQ. This CDR3 reads CASSPGGLAGRTDTQYF. In nucleotides, the CDR3 is TGTGCCAGCAGCCCTGGGGGACTAGCGGGACGCACAGATACGCAGTATTTT.

The V call is TRBV7-3, the J call TRBJ2-1, with D perhaps assigned TRBD1 or TRBD2 (6 bases each). V shed 4 bases and J shed 7 bases, with 17 bases lying between them. This CDR3 is 15 amino acids long. Germline assignment: CDR1 SGHTA and CDR2 FQGTGA. The CDR3 nucleotides are TGTGCCAGCAGCTCAGGGGATCGCGGGGTTAATGAGCAGTTCTTC. This sequence encodes CASSSGDRGVNEQFF.

The sample holds many counts of this clonotype. The J gene is TRBJ2-1, the V gene TRBV7-6; 9 nucleotides agree with TRBD1. The ends lost 5 bases at V and 6 bases at J; junction bases unmatched: 5. The CDR3 totals 14 residues. Per germline, CDR1 SGHVS and CDR2 FNYEAQ. The chain's CDR3 is CASSTWDRVNEQFF. The CDR3, as DNA: TGTGCCAGCAGCACCTGGGACAGGGTCAATGAGCAGTTCTTC.

This clonotype showed up many times. CDR3 region: CASSPGTSVTDTQYF. The CDR3, as DNA: TGTGCCAGCAGTCCCGGGACTAGCGTTACAGATACGCAGTATTTT. The rearrangement joins TRBV2 to TRBJ2-3, with TRBD2 identical over 10 bases. V shed 5 bases, J shed 3 bases, and the junction held 5 bases outside the gene matches. The CDR3 loop spans 15 amino acids. Per the germline V gene, CDR1 is SNHLY and CDR2 is FYNNEI.

With respect to this clonotype: The germline gene is not matched at one end of the junction; a read error may be the cause. The V and J genes are TRBV10-3 and TRBJ2-1; D could derive from TRBD1 or TRBD2 (6 bases each). This CDR3 has 16 residues. The V gene's germline CDR1 is ENHRY and CDR2 SYGVKD. CDR3 sequence (DNA): TGTGCCAGCAGTGAACGGCTCGGAGGGGGGCCGGATGAGCAGTTCTTC. This encodes CASSERLGGGPDEQFF.

The genes are TRBV7-6 and TRBJ2-3; unclear D gene. CDR3 size: 14 residues. Deletions cut 4 bases from V and 6 bases from J, with 14 bases between. The germline CDR1 and CDR2 sequences are SGHVS and FNYEAQ. This chain's CDR3 is CASSSEVGLDTQYF. Here the CDR3 DNA reads TGTGCCAGCAGCTCCGAGGTTGGTCTTGATACGCAGTATTTT.

Regarding this clonotype: Just one base apart from a much larger clone, this may be a read error. This rearrangement joins TRBV14 to TRBJ1-6; the D is unclear. The ends were cut back, 4 bases at V and 2 bases at J, with 15 bases in the middle. Germline lookup yields CDR1 SGHDN and CDR2 FVKESK. The CDR3 runs to 17 residues. DNA for the CDR3: TGTGCCAGCAGCCCTCGCAGGCATAGCCCCTATAATTCACCCCTCCACTTT. This sequence encodes CASSPRRHSPYNSPLHF.

The V and J genes are TRBV19 and TRBJ1-2, with a weak D call TRBD1 (5 bases). CDR1 and CDR2 from the germline V gene are LNHDA and SQIVND (reference sequence). This CDR3 comprises 13 residues. V shed 6 bases and J shed 5 bases, with 13 bases lying between them. The CDR3 protein is CASRLRGNYGYTF. For the CDR3, the DNA is TGTGCCAGTAGGCTTCGGGGGAATTATGGCTACACCTTC.